Following are 17 T cell receptor beta chains from one sample sequenced in a study of T cell responses to AZD1222 COVID-19 vaccine. Profiled with immunoSEQ multiplex PCR; TCRdb holds only in-frame clones, not every one. The sample records just under 150,000 clones, about 86% being singletons. Sequencing was performed on peripheral blood, taken 28 days after the second AZD1222 dose. The source of these receptors is an adult who received the AZD1222 COVID-19 vaccine.

The J gene is TRBJ1-1, the V gene TRBV30; tentatively, D is TRBD1 (6 bases). Germline V gene data show CDR1 as GTSNPN and CDR2 as SVGIG (reference sequence). V was cut by 1 base and J by 3 bases, with 9 bases left in between. The CDR3 has 13 residues. The chain's CDR3 is CAWSDREDTEAFF. The CDR3 DNA is TGTGCCTGGAGTGACAGGGAGGACACTGAAGCTTTCTTT.

The chain is built from TRBV7-9 and TRBJ1-3, with D possibly being TRBD1 (6 bases). The CDR3 sequence is 13 residues long. The V gene's germline CDR1 is SEHNR and CDR2 FQNEAQ (reference sequence). Trimming removed 5 bases from V and 4 bases from J, with 9 bases in between. The CDR3 here is CASSEGVGNTIYF. The CDR3 nucleotides read TGTGCCAGCAGCGAGGGGGTCGGAAACACCATATATTTT.

The chain combines TRBV18 with TRBJ2-2; no clear D gene. Trimming pared 3 bases from V and 4 bases from J, leaving 9 bases between. This CDR3 has 14 residues. CDR1 KGHSH and CDR2 LQKENI come from the germline V gene. The CDR3 nucleotides read TGTGCCAGCTCACCGGGTTTAACCACCGGGGAGCTGTTTTTT. Translated, it gives CASSPGLTTGELFF.

The V and J genes are TRBV5-1 and TRBJ1-4; TRBD1 might be the D (5 bases). The germline CDR1 and CDR2 sequences are SGHRS and YFSETQ. CDR3 length: 15 residues. V lost 0 bases to trimming and J lost 4 bases, with 10 bases between them. CDR3 nucleotide sequence: TGCGCCAGCAGCTTGGCCGGGACCGATAATGAAAAACTGTTTTTT. Its protein is CASSLAGTDNEKLFF. The variable domain in full, with the rest retrieved from reference TRBV5-1 and TRBJ1-4, is KAGVTQTPRYLIKTRGQQVTLSCSPISGHRSVSWYQQTPGQGLQFLFEYFSETQRNKGNFPGRFSGRQFSNSRSEMNVSTLELGDSALYLCASSLAGTDNEKLFFGSGTQLSVL.

The chain combines TRBV19 with TRBJ1-5; 7 nucleotides agree with TRBD1. From germline, CDR1 is LNHDA and CDR2 SQIVND (reference sequence). Trimming at V came to 5 bases and at J to 7 bases, leaving 11 bases not matched to a gene. The CDR3 extends over 15 amino acids. CDR3 in DNA: TGTGCCAGTAGTCCCAGGGGGGGGATGGGGCAGCCCCAGCATTTT. It is translated as CASSPRGGMGQPQHF.

The gene calls are TRBV19 and TRBJ1-5; D not resolved. The CDR3 covers 15 residues. Germline CDR1 is LNHDA and CDR2 is SQIVND (reference sequence). V dropped 6 bases and J dropped 7 bases, with 19 bases sitting between them. Here the CDR3 reads CASSLTRGLGQPQHF. The CDR3 bases are TGTGCCAGTAGCCTCACACGAGGACTAGGGCAGCCCCAGCATTTT.

This clone appeared a single time. V is TRBV11-2 and J is TRBJ2-5, with TRBD2 matching over 11 bases. Germline V lookup: CDR1 SGHAT, CDR2 FQNNGV. This CDR3 is 16 amino acids long. J lost 5 bases, V lost 5 bases, and 10 bases had no gene match. DNA for the CDR3: TGTGCCAGCAGCCCGTTTAGCGGGAGGGCCGAGGAGACCCAGTACTTC. It translates to CASSPFSGRAEETQYF.

The table lists this clone with a count of one. The chain links TRBV9 to TRBJ1-2, with D unclear. Trimming shortened V by 3 bases and J by 4 bases, and 7 bases separated the two germline ends. Germline V CDR1 and CDR2: SGDLS, YYNGEE. The CDR3 sequence is 12 residues long. CDR3 region: CASSGPGYGYTF. The CDR3 DNA follows: TGTGCCAGCAGCGGCCCCGGCTATGGCTACACCTTC.

This clone was seen just once. The chain links TRBV18 to TRBJ1-6; TRBD1 is a possible D gene (5 bases). The CDR3 extends over 14 amino acids. Germline-derived CDR1 and CDR2 are KGHSH and LQKENI. The V and J ends lost 5 bases and 8 bases respectively, with 13 bases between them. The CDR3 nucleotides are TGTGCCAGCTCAGAGGGACGGTCATATTCACCCCTCCACTTT. Its translation: CASSEGRSYSPLHF.

The J gene is TRBJ1-2, the V gene TRBV3-1 (or the pseudogene TRBV3-2); no reliable D call. The CDR3 has 12 residues. From germline, CDR1 is LGHDT and CDR2 YNNKEL (reference sequence). The V gene lost 2 bases and the J gene lost 4 bases, with 5 bases spanning the gap. The CDR3 reads CASSQTAYGYTF. CDR3 nucleotide sequence: TGTGCCAGCAGCCAAACAGCCTATGGCTACACCTTC.

This clone was detected a few times. V gene TRBV6-1 combines with J gene TRBJ1-5; D is unresolved. This CDR3 region has 13 residues. Trimming removed 0 bases at V and 12 bases at J, with 12 bases between. CDR1 and CDR2 from the germline V gene are MNHNS and SASEGT. CDR3 in amino acids: CASSEAGNSRQHF. For the CDR3, the DNA is TGTGCCAGCAGTGAAGCGGGTAATTCCCGCCAGCATTTT.

This chain uses TRBV4-2 with TRBJ2-1, with TRBD2 matching 10 bases. Trimming cost V 0 bases and J 9 bases; bases outside gene matches: 14. CDR3 size: 18 residues. The germline gives CDR1 LGHNA, CDR2 YNFKEQ. DNA for the CDR3: TGTGCCAGCAGCCAAGAAGTGGCAGTAAGCGGGAGGGCCACTGAGCAGTTCTTC. It encodes CASSQEVAVSGRATEQFF.

The rearrangement joins TRBV27 to TRBJ2-1; D unclear. V was trimmed by 5 bases and J by 8 bases, leaving 22 bases between them. CDR1 and CDR2 (germline): MNHEY, SMNVEV (reference sequence). The CDR3 spans 16 residues. This CDR3 reads CASSPRLLVLMDEQFF. The CDR3 DNA follows: TGTGCCAGCAGTCCCCGTCTCTTGGTGCTTATGGATGAGCAGTTCTTC.

J is TRBJ1-1 and V is TRBV5-4; the D gene is possibly TRBD1 (6 bases). The CDR3 extends over 14 amino acids. Germline assignment: CDR1 SGHNT and CDR2 YYREEE (reference sequence). V was trimmed by 4 bases and J by 0 bases, leaving 10 bases between them. CDR3 in DNA: TGTGCCAGCAGCGCCGACAGGATGAACACTGAAGCTTTCTTT. The encoded protein is CASSADRMNTEAFF.

The V and J genes are TRBV5-8 and TRBJ2-1, with a tentative D call TRBD1 (6 bases). The CDR3 length is 13 residues. V gave up 1 base and J gave up 7 bases, with 9 bases separating them. From germline, CDR1 is SGHTS and CDR2 YDEGEE. The CDR3: CASSLQGLNEQFF. The CDR3 DNA is TGTGCCAGCAGCTTGCAGGGGCTTAATGAGCAGTTCTTC.

V is TRBV6-4 and J is TRBJ2-1; D remains ambiguous. CDR1 and CDR2 (germline): MRHNA, SNTAGT. CDR3 length equals 10 residues. Trimming left V 2 bases short and J 7 bases short, with 0 bases between. Here the CDR3 DNA reads TGTGCCAGCAGTGACAATGAGCAGTTCTTC. It is translated as CASSDNEQFF.

The rearrangement joins TRBV7-2 to TRBJ2-7, with 11 bases that match TRBD2. CDR1 is SGHTA, CDR2 FQGNSA, per germline. The CDR3 is 16 amino acids. With V trimmed by 0 bases and J by 1 base, 2 bases remained unmatched. The CDR3 region is CASSLAGTSGSYEQYF. CDR3 coding DNA: TGTGCCAGCAGCTTAGCCGGGACTAGCGGTTCCTACGAGCAGTACTTC.